This T cell receptor (beta chain) was sequenced during a study of vaccination and CD4 T cells after COVID-19. Specified treatment: approximately 10-day PBMC culture with coronavirus spike peptide pools or control peptides (ViraFEST assay). This clonotype was counted a few times. Its antigen remains unknown. Sequencing of DNA taken from cultured CD4+ T cells relied on the Oncomine TCR Beta short-read assay. TCRdb fed the PCR reads into MiXCR, producing one record per CDR3 protein. In the table there are just over 9,500 distinct CDR3 sequences, 51% of which are singletons. The V end was cut by 2 bases, the J end by 7 bases, with 12 bases between. The CDR3 is 13 amino acids. Germline V gene lookup returns CDR1 SGHRS and CDR2 YFSETQ.

The receptor was isolated from a human donor who had recovered from COVID-19. The chain has TRBV5-1 and TRBJ1-2; maybe TRBD1 (6 bases). The specimen sequenced was CD4+ T cells from blood, cultured in vitro. The CDR3 sequence is CASSFTGAGGYTF. CDR3 coding DNA: TGCGCCAGCAGCTTCACGGGGGCCGGTGGCTACACCTTC. The variable domain in full, with the rest retrieved from reference TRBV5-1 and TRBJ1-2, is KAGVTQTPRYLIKTRGQQVTLSCSPISGHRSVSWYQQTPGQGLQFLFEYFSETQRNKGNFPGRFSGRQFSNSRSEMNVSTLELGDSALYLCASSFTGAGGYTFGSGTRLTVV.